This T cell receptor beta chain was recorded in a study of T cell repertoires in cytomegalovirus infection. Study-wide context: Public TCR beta signature analysis indicated the presence of both CMV infection and matching HLA type.

TCRdb processed the reads anew with MiXCR; each CDR3 protein has one entry. Among fewer than 200,000 distinct CDR3 sequences listed, 13% to 15% were seen once. This clonotype was counted ten times or more. V was clipped by 1 base and J by 15 bases; unmatched bases: 10. Germline loops: CDR1 SGHTA, CDR2 FQGNSA. The CDR3 sequence is 14 residues long. The rearrangement joins TRBV7-2 to TRBJ2-1; 9 bases align to TRBD2. The source material was PBMCs. The receptor was derived from a human donor in good health (CMV status not recorded). Some clones in this sample may be carry-over from other donors' samples. As DNA, the CDR3 is TGTGCCAGCAGCTTAGAGGGCGGGCGGGGGGGTGGGTTCTTC. Amino acids: CASSLEGGRGGGFF.